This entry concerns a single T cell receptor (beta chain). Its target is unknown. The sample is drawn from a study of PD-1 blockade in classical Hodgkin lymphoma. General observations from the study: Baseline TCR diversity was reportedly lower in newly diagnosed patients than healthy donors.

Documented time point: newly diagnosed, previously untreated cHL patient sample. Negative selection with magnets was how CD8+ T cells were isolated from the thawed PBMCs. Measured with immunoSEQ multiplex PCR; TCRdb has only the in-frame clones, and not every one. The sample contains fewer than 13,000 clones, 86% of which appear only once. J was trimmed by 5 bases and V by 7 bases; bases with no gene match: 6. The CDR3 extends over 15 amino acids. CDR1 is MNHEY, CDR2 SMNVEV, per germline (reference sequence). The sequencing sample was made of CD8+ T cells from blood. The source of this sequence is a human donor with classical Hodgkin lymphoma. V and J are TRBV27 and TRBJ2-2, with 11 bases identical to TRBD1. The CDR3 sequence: CASTMGTGGTGELFF. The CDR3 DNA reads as TGTGCCAGCACCATGGGGACAGGGGGGACCGGGGAGCTGTTTTTT.